This TCR beta chain was observed in a study of cytomegalovirus exposure and HLA in healthy donors listed by TCRdb under 2017. Regarding the research as a whole: A later analysis indicated that the roughly 130 validation repertoires were generated on the platform also employed for the approximately 700 repertoires of the first cohort. The study was designed to test whether signatures of past pathogen exposure could be identified by cataloging public T cell receptors. In addition to the first cohort of 650 to 800 subjects, a separate validation cohort of approximately 110 different subjects was used. The study combined high-throughput TCR immunosequencing, statistical association of individual TCRs with disease status, and machine learning to predict cytomegalovirus infection status. The study at large found these results: It was suggested by the authors that the approach could potentially be generalized to other disease states and immunological phenotypes. Cytomegalovirus status was reported to be diagnosed by the classifier with high specificity and sensitivity in both the original and validation cohorts. Of the cluster scores, about 94% were above 0 in a later analysis, which found that TCRs clustered in the first cohort also tended to co-occur in the 120 or so validation repertoires. A later analysis had no HLA typing for the validation cohort, so co-occurrence there was scored across all 120 or so repertoires. While some public TCRs were present in many individuals, most TCR sequences turned up only very rarely across donors. In vitro tests confirmed that a few of the cytomegalovirus-associated TCR beta chains recognize cytomegalovirus antigens. The study listed 150 to 200 TCR beta chains as associated with cytomegalovirus.

From a lookup of the germline V gene (reference sequence), CDR1 and CDR2 are SEHNR and FQNEAQ. The CDR3 runs 15 residues from the cysteine to the phenylalanine. Here the CDR3 DNA is all that survives: 45 bases in frame from base 1. Unmatched junction bases come to 6, with V trimmed by 4 bases and J by 2 bases. Concerning this clone itself: Its recognized antigen is unknown. It has no much larger one-base neighbor in the sample; base qualities were not kept.

Library creation used the immunoSEQ multiplex PCR assay. The source study handled its data this way. A statistical classification framework was built for diagnosing cytomegalovirus status from the catalog of TCR beta chain sequences. TCRdb holds this immuneACCESS table with in-frame rearrangements only. Some clones are missing; in checked studies, unresolved V genes explain under half, and the rest has no known cause. The V and J calls and clone size are taken from that table; D and trimming were inferred from the DNA. The sample yields 130,000 or so clones; over 85% were counted once. In total, the top ten clones hold approximately 3.3% of the sample. Separate from the roughly 660-subject first cohort, the validation cohort of about 110 subjects was the group to which the donors belonged.

The sequencing sample was made of PBMCs. The TCR sequence derives from a young man in good health and CMV-seronegative. This sequence uses TRBV7-9 and TRBJ2-7, and 9 junction bases match TRBD1. In nucleotides, the sequence is TGTGCCAGCAGCTCCGGGACAGGGAGAACCTACGAGCAGTACTTC. It specifies CASSSGTGRTYEQYF.